The rows below give T cell receptor beta chains drawn from one sample of a study of regulatory T cells in long-lasting Graves disease. TCRdb re-analysed the multiplex PCR reads in MiXCR, keeping a single row per CDR3 protein. The repertoire holds roughly 420,000 distinct CDR3 sequences, with around a sixth as singletons. The specimen was peripheral blood mononuclear cells (PBMCs), collected at new diagnosis, from a patient treated with antithyroid drugs. The source is a female donor with Graves disease. Both conserved end residues are part of each CDR3. A D gene is named only where the DNA matches it firmly. Clone size is stated in some rows and not others, as once, few, many or a class when expanded.

D gene	V gene	J gene	clone size	CDR3 protein	CDR3 DNA
.	TRBV18	TRBJ1-1	few	CASSPPMAGMNTEAFF	TGTGCCAGCTCACCACCGATGGCGGGGATGAACACTGAAGCTTTCTTT
.	TRBV28	TRBJ1-2	many	CASRTIRRDYGYTF	TGTGCCAGCAGGACCATCCGGAGGGACTATGGCTACACCTTC
.	TRBV7-8	TRBJ1-5	many	CASSRDPQPQHF	TGTGCCAGCAGCCGTGACCCTCAGCCCCAGCATTTT
TRBD1	TRBV6-5	TRBJ2-1	many	CASSYGEDRGLHNEQFF	TGTGCCAGCAGTTACGGTGAGGACAGGGGACTACACAATGAGCAGTTCTTC
TRBD1	TRBV6-1	TRBJ1-5	few	CASSENRGRWYNQPQHF	TGTGCCAGCAGTGAGAACAGGGGGCGTTGGTACAATCAGCCCCAGCATTTT
.	TRBV10-3	TRBJ1-1	many	CAIRGMAANTEAFF	TGTGCCATCAGGGGGATGGCAGCGAACACTGAAGCTTTCTTT
TRBD1	TRBV20-1	TRBJ1-1	many	CSARPIRDSEAFF	TGCAGTGCTAGACCCATCCGGGACAGTGAAGCTTTCTTT
.	TRBV11-2	TRBJ1-6	few	CASRPSPNSPLHF	TGTGCCAGCAGGCCGAGCCCCAATTCACCCCTCCACTTT
.	TRBV7-9	TRBJ2-2	many	CASSLLGAGELFF	TGTGCCAGCAGCTTATTAGGAGCCGGGGAGCTGTTTTTT
.	TRBV13	TRBJ2-3	many	CASRRWGGDTQYF	TGTGCCAGCAGGAGGTGGGGCGGAGATACGCAGTATTTT
.	TRBV12-3/TRBV12-4	TRBJ2-3	.	CASIMRGHTDTQYF	TGTGCCAGCATTATGAGGGGCCACACAGATACGCAGTATTTT
TRBD1	TRBV20-1	TRBJ1-2	many	CSARPRQGWYGYTF	TGCAGTGCTAGGCCCAGACAGGGGTGGTATGGCTACACCTTC
.	TRBV2	TRBJ1-6	many	CASSSAGPRHNSPLHF	TGTGCCAGCAGTTCCGCGGGCCCTAGGCATAATTCACCCCTCCACTTT
TRBD2	TRBV25-1	TRBJ2-7	few	CASSPLADSYEQYF	TGTGCCAGCAGTCCCCTAGCGGACTCCTACGAGCAGTACTTC
.	TRBV18	TRBJ1-2	many	CASSPNRDGYTF	TGTGCCAGCTCACCAAACAGGGATGGCTACACCTTC
.	TRBV20-1	TRBJ1-5	many	CSARSHQGSNQPQHF	TGCAGTGCTAGATCTCACCAGGGCAGCAATCAGCCCCAGCATTTT
.	TRBV10-2	TRBJ2-1	few	CASSDWYNEQFF	TGCGCCAGCAGTGATTGGTACAATGAGCAGTTCTTC
.	TRBV27	TRBJ2-2	many	CASSLPLPGELFF	TGTGCCAGCAGCCTACCCCTCCCCGGGGAGCTGTTTTTT
.	TRBV20-1	TRBJ2-7	many	CSARDPGRKYEQYF	TGCAGTGCTAGAGATCCGGGGAGAAAGTACGAGCAGTACTTC
TRBD2	TRBV29-1	TRBJ2-7	few	CSVEDGGFYEQYF	TGCAGCGTTGAAGACGGGGGGTTCTACGAGCAGTACTTC
TRBD2	TRBV12-3/TRBV12-4	TRBJ2-1	many	CASSLIVAGGLAEQFF	TGTGCCAGCAGTTTAATAGTAGCGGGGGGGTTGGCTGAGCAGTTCTTC
.	TRBV4-1	TRBJ2-1	many	CASSQVGTEYGVPNEQFF	TGCGCCAGCAGCCAAGTGGGAACGGAATACGGGGTCCCAAATGAGCAGTTCTTC